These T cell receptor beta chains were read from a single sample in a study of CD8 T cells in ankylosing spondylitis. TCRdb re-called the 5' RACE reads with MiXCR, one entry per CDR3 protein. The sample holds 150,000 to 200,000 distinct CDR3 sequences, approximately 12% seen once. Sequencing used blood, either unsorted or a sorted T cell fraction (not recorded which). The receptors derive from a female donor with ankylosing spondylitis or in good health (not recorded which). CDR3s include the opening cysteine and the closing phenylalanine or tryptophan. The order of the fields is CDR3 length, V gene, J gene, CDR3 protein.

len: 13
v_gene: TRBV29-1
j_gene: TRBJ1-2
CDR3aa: CSVERQGGDGYTF

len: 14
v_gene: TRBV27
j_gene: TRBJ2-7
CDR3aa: CASSPLLFSYEQYF

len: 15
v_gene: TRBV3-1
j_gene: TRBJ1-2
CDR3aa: CASSQDWRGMNGYTF

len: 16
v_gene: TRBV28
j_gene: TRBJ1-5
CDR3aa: CASRMSQGGWIRPQHF

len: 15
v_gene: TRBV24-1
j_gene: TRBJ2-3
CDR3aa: CATSGGGQGPDTQYF

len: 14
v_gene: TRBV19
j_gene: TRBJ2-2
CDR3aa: CASRTSGTTGELFF

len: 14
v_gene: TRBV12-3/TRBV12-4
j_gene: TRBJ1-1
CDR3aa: CASSFYRKNTEAFF

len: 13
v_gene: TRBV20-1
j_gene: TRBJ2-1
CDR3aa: CSASTASYNEQFF

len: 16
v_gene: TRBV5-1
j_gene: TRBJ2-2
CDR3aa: CASSLSTTTNTGELFF

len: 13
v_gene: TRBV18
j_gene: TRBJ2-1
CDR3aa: CASSPASYNEQFF

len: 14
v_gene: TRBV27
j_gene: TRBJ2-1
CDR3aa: CASSHGSSRDEQFF